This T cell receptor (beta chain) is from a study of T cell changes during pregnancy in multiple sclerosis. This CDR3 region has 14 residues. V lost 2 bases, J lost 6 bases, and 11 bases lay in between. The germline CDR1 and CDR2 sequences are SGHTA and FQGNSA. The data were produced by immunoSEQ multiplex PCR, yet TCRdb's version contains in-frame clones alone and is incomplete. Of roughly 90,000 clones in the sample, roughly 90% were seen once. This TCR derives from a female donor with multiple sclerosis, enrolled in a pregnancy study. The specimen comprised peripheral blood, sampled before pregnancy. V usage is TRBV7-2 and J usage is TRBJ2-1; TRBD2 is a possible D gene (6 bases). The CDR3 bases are TGTGCCAGCAGCTTAACCGGGACTGCCAATGAGCAGTTCTTC. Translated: CASSLTGTANEQFF.